The following is a T cell receptor beta chain sequence with its context. Trimming at V came to 4 bases and at J to 7 bases, leaving 11 bases not matched to a gene. The CDR3 sequence is 16 residues long. CDR1 is KGHSH and CDR2 is LQKENI in the germline V gene. This record comes from a study of early T cells in non-severe SARS-CoV-2 infection. TCRdb independently ran MiXCR on the 5' RACE reads; one entry per CDR3 protein. The sample has 97,000 or so distinct CDR3 sequences; 11% are singletons. The starting material was whole blood, obtained at baseline. The J gene is TRBJ2-1, the V gene TRBV18; 9 nucleotides line up with TRBD2. This clonotype originated in an adult who was a healthcare worker with PCR-confirmed SARS-CoV-2 infection or an uninfected control (not recorded which). Here the CDR3 reads CASSRTSVGDRNEQFF. In DNA form, the CDR3 reads TGTGCCAGCTCACGGACTAGCGTTGGAGATAGGAATGAGCAGTTCTTC.